This passage covers 5 T cell receptor beta chains from one sample sequenced in a study of blood T cell repertoires in COVID-19. The table came from immunoSEQ multiplex PCR; TCRdb's copy has only in-frame clones and leaves some out. The sample lists under 300,000 clones; about 87% were seen once. The sequencing sample was made of PBMCs or T cells enriched from blood (not recorded which). All receptors come from a woman between 45 and 60 years old who had recovered from COVID-19.

Turning to this clone: The same CDR3 can be traced to other DNA sequences in this sample. The chain joins TRBV11-2 to TRBJ1-3; 7 bases are a match to TRBD1. V trimming: 4 bases; J trimming: 1 base; junction bases outside the gene matches: 4. Germline CDR1 reads SGHAT; CDR2 reads FQNNGV. This CDR3 has 15 residues. The CDR3 sequence is CASSSTTGSGNTIYF. CDR3 in DNA: TGTGCCAGCAGCTCCACGACAGGGTCTGGAAACACCATATATTTT.

The chain combines TRBV14 with TRBJ2-1; D possibly corresponds to TRBD2 (6 bases). From germline, CDR1 is SGHDN and CDR2 FVKESK. V dropped 3 bases and J dropped 4 bases, with 10 bases sitting between them. The CDR3 contains 14 residues. The CDR3 DNA follows: TGTGCCAGCAGCCACAGGGACTTTTACAATGAGCAGTTCTTC. Translating gives CASSHRDFYNEQFF.

The chain links TRBV4-1 to TRBJ2-1; D is unclear. Germline V CDR1 and CDR2: MGHRA, YSYEKL. Trimming stripped 6 bases from V and 0 bases from J, with 12 bases between. This CDR3 region has 15 residues. DNA of the CDR3: TGCGCCAGCAGTACCGATCCGAGCTCCTACAATGAGCAGTTCTTC. As protein: CASSTDPSSYNEQFF.

The V and J genes are TRBV6-2 or TRBV6-3 and TRBJ2-1; 11 bases map to TRBD2. The length of the CDR3 is 16 residues. V was clipped by 5 bases and J by 7 bases; unmatched bases: 10. Germline lookup yields CDR1 MNHEY and CDR2 SVGEGT. The CDR3 spells CASSRPSGRSLNEQFF. In DNA, the CDR3 is TGTGCCAGCAGTAGGCCTAGCGGGAGGAGTTTAAATGAGCAGTTCTTC.

This rearrangement joins TRBV7-2 to TRBJ1-3; TRBD1 might be the D (5 bases). Germline V lookup: CDR1 SGHTA, CDR2 FQGNSA. The CDR3 totals 19 residues. V shed 4 bases and J shed 0 bases, with 22 bases lying between them. The CDR3 nucleotides are TGTGCCAGCAGCTCTCTATGGTCTGGCAGGGTCTTCTCTGGAAACACCATATATTTT. Encoded protein: CASSSLWSGRVFSGNTIYF.